Each of the 25 T cell receptor beta chains below was sequenced from the same sample in a study of shared clonotypes between healthy human individuals. TCRdb's table, derived via immunoSEQ multiplex PCR, lists solely in-frame clones and lacks some. The data show some 2,000,000 clones, approximately 94% seen once. Specimen: naive CD4+ T cells sorted from blood. Subset given: CD45RA+ positively selected. All receptors derive from a man younger than 30 in good health.

On this clone itself: The junction departs from germline at one end; a sequencing error may be responsible. This chain connects TRBV9 to TRBJ2-3; 9 bases map to TRBD2. The CDR3 runs 13 residues. Looked up from germline, CDR1 is SGDLS and CDR2 is YYNGEE. CDR3 sequence (DNA): TGTGCCAGTAGCGGGAGCGATGGAGATACGCAGTATTTT. Translating gives CASSGSDGDTQYF.

This chain joins TRBV7-9 and TRBJ2-7, with D possibly matching TRBD2 (5 bases). Germline V gives CDR1 SEHNR, CDR2 FQNEAQ (reference sequence). V shed 0 bases and J shed 3 bases, with 15 bases lying between them. The CDR3 is made up of 16 amino acids. As DNA, the CDR3 is TGTGCCAGCAGCTTAGCTGGACTCAAAATCAACTACGAGCAGTACTTC. Protein product: CASSLAGLKINYEQYF. Full variable domain (outside the CDR3, taken from reference TRBV7-9 and TRBJ2-7): DTGVSQNPRHKITKRGQNVTFRCDPISEHNRLYWYRQTLGQGPEFLTYFQNEAQLEKSRLLSDRFSAERPKGSFSTLEIQRTEQGDSAMYLCASSLAGLKINYEQYFGPGTRLTVT.

The J gene is TRBJ2-5, the V gene TRBV14; 8 bases fit TRBD2. Germline CDR1 is SGHDN and CDR2 is FVKESK. This CDR3 has 16 residues. V was pared by 0 bases and J by 6 bases, with 9 bases of the junction left unmatched. The CDR3 loop is CASSQDTGRAGKTQYF. In DNA form, the CDR3 reads TGTGCCAGCAGCCAAGATACCGGGAGGGCCGGGAAGACCCAGTACTTC.

The gene calls are TRBV9 and TRBJ1-2, with D tentatively TRBD1 (6 bases). The length of the CDR3 is 13 residues. The germline CDR1 and CDR2 sequences are SGDLS and YYNGEE. Trimming cost V 4 bases and J 5 bases, with 12 bases left between them. Written as DNA, the CDR3 is TGTGCCAGCAGCCCCGGGACACAGTATGGCTACACCTTC. It is translated as CASSPGTQYGYTF.

The count of this clone is one. V is TRBV6-4 and J is TRBJ2-2; no clear D gene. Per germline, CDR1 MRHNA and CDR2 SNTAGT. The CDR3 runs to 16 residues. V was pared by 2 bases and J by 7 bases, with 17 bases between. The chain's CDR3 is CASSDAPISVRGELFF. CDR3 DNA: TGTGCCAGCAGTGACGCCCCGATAAGCGTACGCGGGGAGCTGTTTTTT.

The chain employs TRBV2 and TRBJ2-2; a weak D match, TRBD2 (5 bases). The germline gives CDR1 SNHLY, CDR2 FYNNEI. This CDR3 has 13 residues. The germline V and J ends were trimmed by 8 bases and 4 bases, with 11 bases remaining between them. CDR3 DNA sequence: TGTGCCAGCTGTGGTGAGGGCACCGGGGAGCTGTTTTTT. Translated: CASCGEGTGELFF.

The chain uses TRBV10-3 and TRBJ2-2; perhaps TRBD1 as D (5 bases). Trimming took off 3 bases at V and 4 bases at J, with 9 bases between the two ends. This CDR3 has 14 residues. From germline, CDR1 is ENHRY and CDR2 SYGVKD. The CDR3 loop reads CAISEGVGTGELFF. Written as DNA, the CDR3 is TGTGCCATCAGTGAAGGGGTCGGCACCGGGGAGCTGTTTTTT.

This chain links TRBV20-1 with TRBJ2-1; D is uncertain. The germline CDR1 and CDR2 sequences are DFQATT and SNEGSKA (reference sequence). V lost 2 bases and J lost 10, with 9 bases in between. This CDR3 spans 11 amino acids. The CDR3 sequence: CSARPGMEQFF. For the CDR3, the DNA is TGCAGTGCTAGACCCGGAATGGAGCAGTTCTTC.

The V call is TRBV5-1, the J call TRBJ2-1; 14 bases agree with TRBD2. The V and J ends lost 4 bases and 13 bases, in that order; junction bases with no gene match: 4. Per germline, CDR1 SGHRS and CDR2 YFSETQ. This CDR3 has 13 residues. CDR3 amino acids: CASSGGLAGAQFF. The DNA of the CDR3 is TGCGCCAGCAGCGGGGGACTAGCGGGAGCCCAGTTCTTC.

For this clone: The sample contains more than one DNA sequence encoding this CDR3. The chain carries TRBV5-1 and TRBJ2-3, with 7 bases matching TRBD2. The CDR3 has 15 amino acids. In germline, CDR1 is SGHRS, CDR2 YFSETQ. Trimming at V came to 0 bases and at J to 1 base, leaving 2 bases not matched to a gene. The CDR3 region is CASSLGGGGTDTQYF. CDR3 nucleotides: TGCGCCAGCAGCTTGGGCGGGGGTGGCACAGATACGCAGTATTTT. Full variable domain (rest looked up from reference TRBV5-1 and TRBJ2-3): KAGVTQTPRYLIKTRGQQVTLSCSPISGHRSVSWYQQTPGQGLQFLFEYFSETQRNKGNFPGRFSGRQFSNSRSEMNVSTLELGDSALYLCASSLGGGGTDTQYFGPGTRLTVL.

The chain uses TRBV6-1 and TRBJ2-2; D gene unclear. Trimming took off 3 bases at V and 6 bases at J, with 11 bases between the two ends. This CDR3 has 14 residues. Germline V gives CDR1 MNHNS, CDR2 SASEGT. For the CDR3, the DNA is TGTGCCAGCAGTGAGCATCTCCAGTCCGGGGAGCTGTTTTTT. It translates to CASSEHLQSGELFF.

The genes are TRBV30 and TRBJ1-5, with D possibly being TRBD1 (6 bases). CDR1 is GTSNPN, CDR2 SVGIG, per germline (reference sequence). Between the trimmed V and J ends, which lost 5 bases and 6 bases, there was a span of 17 bases. CDR3 size: 14 residues. CDR3 in DNA: TGTGCCTGGGGTCCGTCAGGGGCCGGTCAGCCCCAGCATTTT. It is translated as CAWGPSGAGQPQHF.

The CDR3 is CASSERTGELFF. Here the CDR3 DNA reads TGTGCCAGCTCAGAGAGGACCGGGGAGCTGTTTTTT. The gene calls are TRBV18 and TRBJ2-2; D not resolved. There are 12 residues in the CDR3. Germline values: CDR1 KGHSH, CDR2 LQKENI. V was clipped by 5 bases and J by 5 bases, with 6 bases between them. The whole variable domain, filled in from reference TRBV18 and TRBJ2-2, reads NAGVMQNPRHLVRRRGQEARLRCSPMKGHSHVYWYRQLPEEGLKFMVYLQKENIIDESGMPKERFSAEFPKEGPSILRIQQVVRGDSAAYFCASSERTGELFFGEGSRLTVL.

The V and J genes are TRBV5-1 and TRBJ2-3, with D unresolved. The CDR3 length is 15 residues. Germline assignment: CDR1 SGHRS and CDR2 YFSETQ. V was clipped by 1 base and J by 6 bases, with 15 bases between them. The CDR3 nucleotides read TGCGCCAGCAGCTTGCCACTACGGGCTGCGGATACGCAGTATTTT. It is translated as CASSLPLRAADTQYF.

J is TRBJ2-5 and V is TRBV15; 10 bases line up with TRBD2. The CDR3 spans 18 residues. V lost 0 bases, J lost 5 bases, and 12 bases stayed unmatched. Per germline, CDR1 LNHNV and CDR2 YYDKDF (reference sequence). The chain's CDR3 is CATSRDRSSGRMAETQYF. DNA of the CDR3: TGTGCCACCAGCAGAGATCGGTCTAGCGGGAGAATGGCGGAGACCCAGTACTTC.

The chain has TRBV10-3 and TRBJ2-7; 10 nucleotides align to TRBD1. The trim removed 10 bases at V and 4 bases at J, leaving 10 bases unmatched. This CDR3 comprises 14 residues. In germline, CDR1 is ENHRY, CDR2 SYGVKD. This CDR3 reads CATNTGTGVYEQYF. The CDR3 nucleotides are TGTGCCACCAACACCGGGACAGGGGTGTACGAGCAGTACTTC.

This chain connects TRBV29-1 to TRBJ2-1; D may be TRBD1 (5 bases). In germline, CDR1 is SQVTM, CDR2 ANQGSEA. Trimming shortened V by 3 bases and J by 8 bases, and 17 bases separated the two germline ends. The CDR3 has 14 amino acids. The DNA for the CDR3 is TGCAGCGTTGAGGGCGGACGACCCAGGGATGAGCAGTTCTTC. Protein: CSVEGGRPRDEQFF.

The chain combines TRBV4-3 with TRBJ2-3; D possibly corresponds to TRBD2 (6 bases). The V gene's germline CDR1 is LGHNA and CDR2 YSLEER. Trimming removed 4 bases from V and 2 bases from J, with 10 bases in between. This CDR3 spans 14 amino acids. The CDR3 loop is CASSPQGLTDTQYF. The DNA for the CDR3 is TGCGCCAGCAGCCCCCAGGGACTCACAGATACGCAGTATTTT.

The gene calls are TRBV5-4 and TRBJ2-3; 12 nucleotides agree with TRBD2. The CDR3 contains 17 residues. Germline V gene data show CDR1 as SGHNT and CDR2 as YYREEE (reference sequence). V dropped 2 bases and J dropped 2; count of bases not matched to a gene: 6. CDR3 bases: TGTGCCAGCAGCTTCCAAGGACTAGCGGGGACCACAGATACGCAGTATTTT. Residues: CASSFQGLAGTTDTQYF.

Details on this clone: The same CDR3 arises from other DNA sequences in this sample as well. The chain uses TRBV2 and TRBJ1-2; 7 bases fit TRBD1. Trimming removed 2 bases from V and 6 bases from J; junction bases left unmatched: 0. The CDR3 loop spans 12 amino acids. Germline CDR1 is SNHLY and CDR2 is FYNNEI. The CDR3 coding sequence is TGTGCCAGCAGTGAACAGGGGGATGGCTACACCTTC. It translates to CASSEQGDGYTF. The full variable domain, rest sourced from reference TRBV2 and TRBJ1-2, is EPEVTQTPSHQVTQMGQEVILRCVPISNHLYFYWYRQILGQKVEFLVSFYNNEISEKSEIFDDQFSVERPDGSNFTLKIRSTKLEDSAMYFCASSEQGDGYTFGSGTRLTVV.

The chain combines TRBV7-6 with TRBJ1-2, with a tentative D call TRBD1 (6 bases). There are 14 residues in the CDR3. CDR1 and CDR2 from the germline V gene are SGHVS and FNYEAQ. The ends were cut back, 0 bases at V and 4 bases at J, with 9 bases in the middle. CDR3 in DNA: TGTGCCAGCAGCTTAGCAGGACAGTCCTATGGCTACACCTTC. Its protein product is CASSLAGQSYGYTF.

V and J are TRBV2 and TRBJ1-6; no clear D. The CDR3 runs to 11 residues. CDR1 SNHLY and CDR2 FYNNEI come from the germline V gene. The ends were cut back, 7 bases at V and 10 bases at J, with 8 bases in the middle. The CDR3 sequence is CASTSQSPLHF. DNA for the CDR3: TGTGCCAGCACCTCTCAATCACCCCTCCACTTT. The variable domain in full, with the rest retrieved from reference TRBV2 and TRBJ1-6, is EPEVTQTPSHQVTQMGQEVILRCVPISNHLYFYWYRQILGQKVEFLVSFYNNEISEKSEIFDDQFSVERPDGSNFTLKIRSTKLEDSAMYFCASTSQSPLHFGNGTRLTVT.

The CDR3 spells CASSLLGANSPLHF. Written as DNA, the CDR3 is TGTGCCAGCAGCTTATTGGGAGCTAATTCACCCCTCCACTTT. This chain links TRBV13 with TRBJ1-6; D is unclear. The CDR3 covers 14 residues. Trimming took 2 bases from V and 6 from J, leaving 8 bases between them. CDR1 is PRHDT and CDR2 is FYEKMQ in the germline V gene (reference sequence).

J is TRBJ1-2 and V is TRBV9; D not resolved. Germline-derived CDR1 and CDR2 are SGDLS and YYNGEE. The V gene lost 0 bases and the J gene lost 8 bases, with 14 bases spanning the gap. CDR3 length equals 14 residues. The CDR3 region has the DNA TGTGCCAGCAGCGTAGATCCGGATTCGAGCGGCTACACCTTC. It codes for CASSVDPDSSGYTF. Drawing the rest from reference TRBV9 and TRBJ1-2, the complete variable domain is DSGVTQTPKHLITATGQRVTLRCSPRSGDLSVYWYQQSLDQGLQFLIQYYNGEERAKGNILERFSAQQFPDLHSELNLSSLELGDSALYFCASSVDPDSSGYTFGSGTRLTVV.

The DNA of the CDR3 is TGTGCCATCAGTGAGTTTTTAATCGGACAGGAGGCAACAGATACGCAGTATTTT. It is translated as CAISEFLIGQEATDTQYF. The rearrangement uses TRBV10-3 and TRBJ2-3, with TRBD1 identical over 7 bases. The CDR3 covers 18 residues. The germline CDR1 and CDR2 sequences are ENHRY and SYGVKD. V shed 1 base and J 3 bases; nucleotides not matched to a gene: 13.